A selection of T cell receptor beta chains follows, all from one sample in a study of T-cell memory formation after mild COVID-19. TCRdb recomputed calls from the 5' RACE reads with MiXCR, one row per CDR3 protein. The data contain 65,000 to 95,000 distinct CDR3 sequences, roughly 12% of them singletons. Sequencing was done on a sample of PBMCs or a T cell subset sorted from them (not recorded which). Receptors were obtained from a man younger than 35 who had mild COVID-19 (a few samples of this study predate the infection). Cell type and time point are not known. Each CDR3 is given without its conserved first and last residue.

TRBV6-1 | ASSENLNEQF
TRBV27 | ASSLWEPNTGELF
TRBV7-9 | ASSFGLAGAYEQY
TRBV7-6 | ASSSYLGGGTDTQY
TRBV6-2/TRBV6-3 | ASSYIRTGDTEAF
TRBV7-9 | ASSLTGQGTEAF
TRBV4-1 | ASSSPEETQY
TRBV5-8 | ASSSPPWTGGPEAF
TRBV11-2 | ASSPGPGTGLNEQF
TRBV6-5 | ASNRGGSTEAF
TRBV28 | ASSFPGRSPLH
TRBV6-5 | ASSPGLPGLF
TRBV5-1 | ASSLAGSSYEQY
TRBV5-5 | ASSQWGGTDTQY
TRBV6-6 | ASSVESNQPQH
TRBV29-1 | SVEDWSGIYGYT
TRBV5-1 | ASSATGANTGELF
TRBV7-6 | ASSLGSHEQF
TRBV7-9 | ASSGGKTSWVETQY
TRBV29-1 | SVEEIGVEETQY
TRBV24-1 | ATGGGEMDNQPQH
TRBV20-1 | SASQSLTDTQY
TRBV14 | ASSQYGQEAF
TRBV14 | ASSRTGVYNEQF
TRBV7-8 | ASSLAPSAYNEQF
TRBV7-2 | ASSSNVVEAF
TRBV20-1 | SARVRTISEDQETQY
TRBV6-5 | ASSYSGGGEQY
TRBV27 | ASSPRPQGNNQPQH
TRBV5-4 | ASTAGQGVSEQF
TRBV25-1 | ASSALDGYT
TRBV10-2 | ASSERGSDGYT
TRBV6-5 | ASRPDFYTGELF
TRBV7-9 | ASSLALGATNEKLF
TRBV10-3 | AIRGEGSSYNSPLH
TRBV7-7 | ASSLGPERAIETQY
TRBV7-9 | ASSHDRGRTEAF
TRBV5-1 | ASSLTGPGTEAF
TRBV6-5 | ASSFALSGANVLT
TRBV27 | ASSLSTDTQY
TRBV4-2 | ASSQAGTSGGLSTDTQY
TRBV12-3/TRBV12-4 | ASSFPGGAQY
TRBV2 | ASSRTGNNEQF
TRBV5-1 | ASSLTGSMNTEAF
TRBV28 | ASSSLGRGPYEQY
TRBV7-9 | ASRSDEKLF
TRBV14 | ASKEGPGQGYEQY
TRBV7-6 | ASSSLGLWNEKLF
TRBV6-5 | ASSHTPTTGRLDTQY
TRBV4-1 | ASSQVSTGVYSNQPQH
TRBV14 | ASSQESGTENTEAF
TRBV7-6 | ASSIDGTYEQY
TRBV30 | AWSVKGLANEQF
TRBV27 | ASGTGRYNEQF
TRBV4-2 | ASSQGSSGQF